The 30 T cell receptor beta chains below come from one sample, sequenced in a study of blood T cell repertoires in COVID-19 (TCRdb year 2020). Library generation was performed with the immunoSEQ multiplex PCR assay. The immuneACCESS repertoire file appears here via TCRdb, limited to in-frame rearrangements. These files lack a portion of the clones; in checked studies, under half of the deficit traces to unresolved V genes, and the cause of the others is not known. The sample table contains more than 110,000 clones; only one count was recorded for about four fifths of them. The ten largest clones represent 1.5% to 2% of the sample. The sample comprised PBMCs or T cells enriched from blood (not recorded which). All receptors derive from a woman younger than 30 who had been exposed to COVID-19.

This rearrangement joins TRBV2 to TRBJ1-2; D remains ambiguous. The CDR3 covers 13 residues. The V gene lost 4 bases and the J gene lost 4 bases, with 10 bases spanning the gap. Germline CDR1 reads SNHLY; CDR2 reads FYNNEI. This CDR3 is CASSVTDLYGYTF. CDR3 bases: TGTGCCAGCAGTGTGACTGACCTCTATGGCTACACCTTC.

V gene TRBV4-3 combines with J gene TRBJ1-1; a possible D gene is TRBD1 (6 bases). Germline-derived CDR1 and CDR2 are LGHNA and YSLEER. This CDR3 comprises 14 residues. The V and J ends lost 5 bases and 0 bases respectively, with 10 bases between them. CDR3 coding DNA: TGCGCCAGCAGCTTACAGGGTTTGAACACTGAAGCTTTCTTT. This encodes CASSLQGLNTEAFF.

This chain connects TRBV7-8 to TRBJ2-2; weak D call: TRBD2 (5 bases). Trimming took off 1 base at V and 5 bases at J, with 8 bases between the two ends. The CDR3 is made up of 14 amino acids. In germline, CDR1 is SGHVS, CDR2 FQNEAQ. The CDR3 coding sequence is TGTGCCAGCAGCTTAGAGAGGGTGACCGGGGAGCTGTTTTTT. It encodes CASSLERVTGELFF.

V usage is TRBV5-4 and J usage is TRBJ2-6; D possibly corresponds to TRBD2 (5 bases). CDR3 length: 15 amino acids. Between the trimmed V and J ends, which lost 4 bases and 2 bases, there was a span of 10 bases. Germline assignment: CDR1 SGHNT and CDR2 YYREEE (reference sequence). DNA for the CDR3: TGTGCCAGCAGCCACGTCGGGGCTGGGGCCAACGTCCTGACTTTC. Protein sequence: CASSHVGAGANVLTF. Drawing the rest from reference TRBV5-4 and TRBJ2-6, the complete variable domain is ETGVTQSPTHLIKTRGQQVTLRCSSQSGHNTVSWYQQALGQGPQFIFQYYREEENGRGNFPPRFSGLQFPNYSSELNVNALELDDSALYLCASSHVGAGANVLTFGAGSRLTVL.

The chain combines TRBV12-3 or TRBV12-4 with TRBJ1-1; D uncertain. Trimming stripped 3 bases from V and 0 bases from J, with 5 bases between. The CDR3 covers 13 residues. The CDR3 DNA reads TGTGCCAGCAGTTTCCCCATGAACACTGAAGCTTTCTTT. It specifies CASSFPMNTEAFF.

The chain carries TRBV7-9 and TRBJ1-5; 8 bases map to TRBD1. CDR3 length equals 17 residues. Germline CDR1 is SEHNR and CDR2 is FQNEAQ (reference sequence). After removal of 5 bases from V and 0 bases from J, the junction contained 9 bases not matched to a gene. CDR3 in amino acids: CASSLAQTGDSNQPQHF. The DNA for the CDR3 is TGTGCCAGCAGCCTCGCCCAGACAGGGGATAGCAATCAGCCCCAGCATTTT.

This clone was recorded once. The chain carries TRBV2 and TRBJ2-2, with 13 bases matching TRBD2. This CDR3 has 14 amino acids. Germline V gene sequence: CDR1 SNHLY, CDR2 FYNNEI. Germline trimming cut 7 bases from V and 6 bases from J; bases unmatched to any gene: 2. This CDR3 is CASNGLAGAGELFF. In DNA, the CDR3 is TGTGCCAGCAACGGACTAGCGGGAGCCGGGGAGCTGTTTTTT.

The chain uses TRBV27 and TRBJ2-7, with unresolved D. Germline V gene lookup returns CDR1 MNHEY and CDR2 SMNVEV (reference sequence). This CDR3 region has 13 residues. V gave up 3 bases and J gave up 3 bases, with 9 bases separating them. In nucleotides, the CDR3 is TGTGCCAGCAGTTTGTTATTCGGCTACGAGCAGTACTTC. This sequence encodes CASSLLFGYEQYF.

The rearrangement joins TRBV5-4 to TRBJ2-7, with TRBD2 matching over 10 bases. Germline CDR1 SGHNT, CDR2 YYREEE (reference sequence). After removal of 3 bases from V and 6 bases from J, the junction contained 15 bases not matched to a gene. The CDR3 consists of 17 residues. CDR3 DNA: TGTGCCAGCAGCTCCGGCGGGCTAGCGGGAGTTCGGGGCGAGCAGTACTTC. This translates into CASSSGGLAGVRGEQYF.

The chain has TRBV7-9 and TRBJ1-1, with TRBD1 as a possible D gene (5 bases). The CDR3 has 12 amino acids. Trimming cost V 5 bases and J 6 bases, with 10 bases left between them. The germline gives CDR1 SEHNR, CDR2 FQNEAQ (reference sequence). The DNA of the CDR3 is TGTGCCAGCAGCCCTCGGGGGTCTGAAGCTTTCTTT. Translating gives CASSPRGSEAFF.

The genes are TRBV7-9 and TRBJ2-7, with 9 bases matching TRBD1. Germline CDR1 and CDR2: SEHNR and FQNEAQ (reference sequence). Unmatched junction bases numbered 7, after V lost 3 bases and J lost 7 bases. The CDR3 sequence is 14 residues long. In DNA, the CDR3 is TGTGCCAGCAGCTTCCGGGACAGGGTTCGTGAGCAGTACTTC. Translation: CASSFRDRVREQYF.

J is TRBJ2-1 and V is TRBV7-2; D remains ambiguous. V was clipped by 1 base and J by 7 bases, with 11 bases between them. From germline, CDR1 is SGHTA and CDR2 FQGNSA. CDR3 length: 14 amino acids. CDR3 residues: CASSLGSSLNEQFF. CDR3 in DNA: TGTGCCAGCAGCTTAGGATCTAGTTTGAATGAGCAGTTCTTC.

This rearrangement joins TRBV3-1 (or the pseudogene TRBV3-2) to TRBJ2-1; TRBD2 matches 10 bases. V trimming: 4 bases; J trimming: 8 bases; junction bases outside the gene matches: 11. This CDR3 comprises 16 residues. The V gene's germline CDR1 is LGHDT and CDR2 YNNKEL (reference sequence). CDR3 nucleotides: TGTGCCAGCAGCCCTCTAGCGGGAGTGATAACGTATGAGCAGTTCTTC. Translated: CASSPLAGVITYEQFF.

The chain has TRBV2 and TRBJ1-2; D is ambiguous. The ends were cut back, 6 bases at V and 4 bases at J, with 15 bases in the middle. Per the germline V gene, CDR1 is SNHLY and CDR2 is FYNNEI. This CDR3 has 14 amino acids. In nucleotides, the CDR3 is TGTGCCAGCAGCCGGGCGGAGGCTACCTATGGCTACACCTTC. It translates to CASSRAEATYGYTF. The variable domain in full, with the rest retrieved from reference TRBV2 and TRBJ1-2, is EPEVTQTPSHQVTQMGQEVILRCVPISNHLYFYWYRQILGQKVEFLVSFYNNEISEKSEIFDDQFSVERPDGSNFTLKIRSTKLEDSAMYFCASSRAEATYGYTFGSGTRLTVV.

The chain is built from TRBV10-2 and TRBJ1-6; the match to TRBD1 covers 12 bases. Unmatched junction bases numbered 11, after V lost 4 bases and J lost 7 bases. Germline V gives CDR1 WSHSY, CDR2 SAAADI. There are 18 residues in the CDR3. In DNA form, the CDR3 reads TGCGCCAGCAGTGGAGGGACAGGGGGCGCGACAAGAAATTCACCCCTCCACTTT. It is translated as CASSGGTGGATRNSPLHF.

The CDR3 region has the DNA TGTGCCAGTAGTACTCGGACATATAACACTGAAGCTTTCTTT. Protein sequence: CASSTRTYNTEAFF. V and J are TRBV19 and TRBJ1-1; maybe TRBD1 (5 bases). The CDR3 runs to 14 residues. Germline V CDR1 and CDR2: LNHDA, SQIVND (reference sequence). Deletions cut 4 bases from V and 2 bases from J, with 11 bases between.

The CDR3 DNA follows: TGTGCCAGCAGCCGAGTCGGGGCCGGGAGTGGAGTAGGAGAGACCCAGTACTTC. Residues: CASSRVGAGSGVGETQYF. The chain has TRBV7-8 and TRBJ2-5, with D possibly being TRBD2 (6 bases). Germline assignment: CDR1 SGHVS and CDR2 FQNEAQ. The germline V and J ends were trimmed by 5 bases and 4 bases, with 26 bases remaining between them. CDR3 length equals 18 residues.

The rearrangement links TRBV19 to TRBJ2-1; D possibly corresponds to TRBD1 (5 bases). The germline gives CDR1 LNHDA, CDR2 SQIVND (reference sequence). The CDR3 length is 12 residues. V lost 7 bases to trimming and J lost 4 bases, with 8 bases between them. The CDR3 nucleotides read TGTGCCAGTATTGACAGATACAATGAGCAGTTCTTC. Translating gives CASIDRYNEQFF.

The V and J genes are TRBV2 and TRBJ2-1, with D possibly matching TRBD1 (6 bases). Trimming removed 8 bases at V and 7 bases at J, with 15 bases between. Germline V gene sequence: CDR1 SNHLY, CDR2 FYNNEI. The CDR3 spans 13 residues. This chain's CDR3 is CASGRTVGNEQFF. The CDR3, as DNA: TGTGCCAGCGGACGGACAGTCGGGAATGAGCAGTTCTTC.

The chain links TRBV11-2 to TRBJ2-1; D is perhaps TRBD2 (6 bases). CDR3 length equals 12 residues. Germline V gene lookup returns CDR1 SGHAT and CDR2 FQNNGV. The V end was cut by 7 bases, the J end by 8 bases, with 12 bases between. The CDR3 loop is CASIGRGHEQFF. The DNA for the CDR3 is TGTGCCAGCATCGGGAGAGGACATGAGCAGTTCTTC.

The rearrangement uses TRBV6-5 and TRBJ1-5, with D uncertain. Germline assignment: CDR1 MNHEY and CDR2 SVGAGI. Trimming pared 4 bases from V and 4 bases from J, leaving 8 bases between. The CDR3 is made up of 13 amino acids. CDR3 bases: TGTGCCAGCAGTTTAACAATTAATCAGCCCCAGCATTTT. This sequence encodes CASSLTINQPQHF.

The gene calls are TRBV4-1 and TRBJ1-1, with D possibly being TRBD1 (6 bases). V lost 6 bases and J lost 1, with 18 bases in between. The length of the CDR3 is 16 residues. Per the germline V gene, CDR1 is MGHRA and CDR2 is YSYEKL. The CDR3 DNA follows: TGCGCCAGCAGATACGGACAGCAGCGGGGGAACACTGAAGCTTTCTTT. Its protein product is CASRYGQQRGNTEAFF.

The chain recombines TRBV11-2 with TRBJ1-2; weak D call: TRBD1 (5 bases). Germline CDR1 SGHAT, CDR2 FQNNGV. The V and J ends lost 4 bases and 6 bases respectively, with 9 bases between them. This CDR3 is 12 amino acids long. CDR3 nucleotide sequence: TGTGCCAGCAGCTACCGGGGGGATGGCTACACCTTC. It codes for CASSYRGDGYTF.

There are a few counts of this clone. The genes are TRBV3-1 (or the pseudogene TRBV3-2) and TRBJ2-1; 7 nucleotides match TRBD2. CDR3 size: 17 residues. Trimming removed 4 bases from V and 6 bases from J; junction bases left unmatched: 15. Germline V gene lookup returns CDR1 LGHDT and CDR2 YNNKEL (reference sequence). The CDR3 nucleotides are TGTGCCAGCAGCCGGAGTTCAAGCGGGATATCAACCAATGAGCAGTTCTTC. Translated: CASSRSSSGISTNEQFF.

V gene TRBV14 combines with J gene TRBJ1-2; D is unresolved. V gave up 4 bases and J gave up 8 bases, with 14 bases separating them. From germline, CDR1 is SGHDN and CDR2 FVKESK. This CDR3 has 13 amino acids. In nucleotides, the CDR3 is TGTGCCAGCAGCCTTGCGAGAGGGTCCGGCTACACCTTC. This gives the protein CASSLARGSGYTF. Together with reference TRBV14 and TRBJ1-2, the CDR3 gives the full variable domain: EAGVTQFPSHSVIEKGQTVTLRCDPISGHDNLYWYRRVMGKEIKFLLHFVKESKQDESGMPNNRFLAERTGGTYSTLKVQPAELEDSGVYFCASSLARGSGYTFGSGTRLTVV.

V gene TRBV7-9 combines with J gene TRBJ2-1; TRBD2 might be the D (5 bases). There are 11 residues in the CDR3. The germline V gene encodes CDR1 SEHNR and CDR2 FQNEAQ (reference sequence). V was cut by 1 base and J by 10 bases, with 5 bases left in between. CDR3 in amino acids: CASSLGREQFF. CDR3 coding DNA: TGTGCCAGCAGCTTAGGGAGGGAGCAGTTCTTC.

The chain links TRBV6-5 to TRBJ2-7, with D perhaps matching TRBD1 (6 bases). The V end lost 2 bases, the J end lost 5 bases, and 13 bases lay between the germline ends. CDR3 length: 14 amino acids. Germline lookup yields CDR1 MNHEY and CDR2 SVGAGI. The CDR3: CASSYTRQVHEQYF. In DNA, the CDR3 is TGTGCCAGCAGTTACACTAGACAGGTGCACGAGCAGTACTTC.

This clone was detected once. The chain combines TRBV4-3 with TRBJ2-4, with 16 bases fitting TRBD2. The V segment lost 0 bases and the J segment 1 base; nucleotides outside the gene matches: 6. Germline V gene lookup returns CDR1 LGHNA and CDR2 YSLEER. The CDR3 is 20 residues long. CDR3 sequence (DNA): TGCGCCAGCAGCCAAGATCTGGGACTAGCGGGAGGGGGGGCCAAAAACATTCAGTACTTC. This sequence encodes CASSQDLGLAGGGAKNIQYF.

The chain couples TRBV7-9 to TRBJ1-2; D remains ambiguous. This CDR3 is 13 amino acids long. Germline lookup yields CDR1 SEHNR and CDR2 FQNEAQ (reference sequence). Trimming stripped 8 bases from V and 2 bases from J, with 12 bases between. The CDR3 region has the DNA TGTGCCAGCCACCCCGTCGGGAACTATGGCTACACCTTC. Its protein product is CASHPVGNYGYTF. Supplemented by reference TRBV7-9 and TRBJ1-2, the full variable domain reads DTGVSQNPRHKITKRGQNVTFRCDPISEHNRLYWYRQTLGQGPEFLTYFQNEAQLEKSRLLSDRFSAERPKGSFSTLEIQRTEQGDSAMYLCASHPVGNYGYTFGSGTRLTVV.

The CDR3 reads CASSFPLAKDLDEQFF. The CDR3 DNA sequence: TGTGCCAGCAGCTTCCCACTAGCAAAAGACCTGGATGAGCAGTTCTTC. The chain employs TRBV11-1 and TRBJ2-1, with D possibly matching TRBD2 (6 bases). Per germline, CDR1 SGHAT and CDR2 FQDESV (reference sequence). The V end was cut by 3 bases, the J end by 8 bases, with 20 bases between. The CDR3 consists of 16 residues.